The next 26 T cell receptor beta chains were all read from a single sample in a study of naive and memory T cell subsets. Two oligonucleotides, mixed equimolar, formed the beta constant-region primer covering TRBC1 and TRBC2. TCRdb ran MiXCR on the UMI-ligation and nested PCR reads and lists one entry per CDR3 protein. The table includes 120,000 to 150,000 distinct CDR3 sequences, over 15% detected once. Sequences were obtained from naive CD4+ T cells from blood. The receptors originated from a human donor in good health.

This clonotype was counted between two and nine times. The chain is built from TRBV12-5 and TRBJ1-1, with TRBD1 matching over 10 bases. The CDR3 sequence is 15 residues long. CDR1 and CDR2 (germline): LGHNT, FRNRAP. The J segment lost 4 bases and the V segment lost 5 bases, leaving 7 bases of the junction unmatched. The CDR3 DNA reads TGTGCTAGTGGTCGCGGACAGGGGGAGGCCACTGAAGCTTTCTTT. Its protein product is CASGRGQGEATEAFF.

This clonotype was seen many times. This chain joins TRBV6-2 or TRBV6-3 and TRBJ2-3; no clear D. Germline CDR1 reads MNHEY; CDR2 reads SVGEGT. The length of the CDR3 is 14 residues. Trimming left V 6 bases short and J 0 bases short, with 10 bases between. This chain's CDR3 is CASRKDPSTDTQYF. For the CDR3, the DNA is TGTGCCAGCAGAAAAGACCCAAGCACAGATACGCAGTATTTT.

The rearrangement uses TRBV19 and TRBJ1-5; 8 nucleotides match TRBD1. The V and J ends lost 8 bases and 4 bases, in that order; junction bases with no gene match: 10. CDR3 length: 15 residues. CDR1 LNHDA and CDR2 SQIVND come from the germline V gene (reference sequence). Here the CDR3 DNA reads TGTGCCAGTTGCGGACACCAGGGGGCTAATCAGCCCCAGCATTTT. Translating it yields CASCGHQGANQPQHF. The full variable domain, rest sourced from reference TRBV19 and TRBJ1-5, is DGGITQSPKYLFRKEGQNVTLSCEQNLNHDAMYWYRQDPGQGLRLIYYSQIVNDFQKGDIAEGYSVSREKKESFPLTVTSAQKNPTAFYLCASCGHQGANQPQHFGDGTRLSIL.

This clonotype was counted a few times. The rearrangement joins TRBV5-1 to TRBJ2-2, with 7 bases that match TRBD2. CDR1 and CDR2 from the germline V gene are SGHRS and YFSETQ. J lost 6 bases, V lost 5 bases, and 4 bases had no gene match. The CDR3 length is 13 residues. The CDR3 DNA reads TGCGCCAGCAGAGGGAGGGAGTCCGGGGAGCTGTTTTTT. It codes for CASRGRESGELFF.

The CDR3 protein is CSARPGQGGKTQYF. The DNA of the CDR3 is TGCAGTGCTAGACCGGGACAGGGAGGGAAGACCCAGTACTTC. This chain links TRBV20-1 with TRBJ2-5, with TRBD1 matching 9 bases. CDR1 is DFQATT, CDR2 SNEGSKA, per germline (reference sequence). The junction had 7 bases not matched to a gene; V was cut back by 2 bases and J by 6 bases. The CDR3 consists of 14 residues.

The V gene is TRBV2, the J gene TRBJ2-3, with TRBD2 identical over 8 bases. J was trimmed by 2 bases and V by 3 bases; bases with no gene match: 7. This CDR3 spans 16 amino acids. CDR1 is SNHLY, CDR2 FYNNEI, per germline. The CDR3 DNA sequence: TGTGCCAGCAGTGATGTACTAGCGGATATCACAGATACGCAGTATTTT. Translating it yields CASSDVLADITDTQYF.

CDR3 residues: CASSLVEVTGSYTF. As DNA, the CDR3 is TGTGCCAGCAGCTTAGTAGAGGTCACGGGGAGCTACACCTTC. This sequence joins TRBV7-2 and TRBJ1-2; D gene unclear. Trimming shortened V by 1 base and J by 9 bases, and 15 bases separated the two germline ends. CDR3 size: 14 residues. In germline, CDR1 is SGHTA, CDR2 FQGNSA.

There are a few counts of this clonotype. This chain uses TRBV2 with TRBJ1-1; possible D gene TRBD1, 5 bases. CDR3 length: 14 amino acids. Germline assignment: CDR1 SNHLY and CDR2 FYNNEI. V lost 0 bases and J 9 bases, leaving 14 bases between the germline ends. The CDR3 DNA reads as TGTGCCAGCAGTGAAGCGCGGGACTCCCCGCAAGCTTTCTTT. Protein: CASSEARDSPQAFF.

V usage is TRBV7-9 and J usage is TRBJ2-7; D may be TRBD2 (5 bases). In germline, CDR1 is SEHNR, CDR2 FQNEAQ (reference sequence). Trimming pared 3 bases from V and 3 bases from J, leaving 9 bases between. This CDR3 comprises 13 residues. The CDR3 region has the DNA TGTGCCAGCAGCTTCACGAGGGTCTACGAGCAGTACTTC. This translates into CASSFTRVYEQYF.

This clonotype was counted a few times. This chain uses TRBV28 with TRBJ1-4, with a weak D call TRBD1 (5 bases). Trimming shortened V by 6 bases and J by 0 bases, and 14 bases separated the two germline ends. This CDR3 contains 16 residues. CDR1 and CDR2 (germline): MDHEN, SYDVKM. CDR3 in DNA: TGTGCCAGCAGGAGCCGGGGGGTGGCAACTAATGAAAAACTGTTTTTT. This gives the protein CASRSRGVATNEKLFF.

This clonotype appeared a few times. This sequence joins TRBV21-1 and TRBJ2-3; TRBD1, the table's D call, was not compared with the DNA. TRBV21-1 is designated a pseudogene. The CDR3 runs 20 residues. The CDR3 protein is CASSARDGSNARSHTDTQYF. The DNA for the CDR3 is TGTGCCAGCAGCGCCCGGGACGGGTCGAACGCCCGGAGCCACACAGATACGCAGTATTTT.

The genes are TRBV15 and TRBJ2-1, with 8 bases identical to TRBD2. The V segment lost 1 base and the J segment 3 bases; nucleotides outside the gene matches: 5. CDR3 length equals 16 residues. The germline CDR1 and CDR2 sequences are LNHNV and YYDKDF (reference sequence). CDR3: CATSRGGLAGYNEQFF. For the CDR3, the DNA is TGTGCCACCAGCAGAGGGGGCCTAGCGGGCTACAATGAGCAGTTCTTC.

This clonotype occurred many times. V usage is TRBV28 and J usage is TRBJ2-3; the D is unclear. Germline V gives CDR1 MDHEN, CDR2 SYDVKM. Trimming took off 5 bases at V and 2 bases at J, with 5 bases between the two ends. This CDR3 is built from 12 residues. CDR3 protein: CASSTTTDTQYF. CDR3 coding DNA: TGTGCCAGCAGTACTACCACAGATACGCAGTATTTT.

V and J are TRBV6-5 and TRBJ2-7, with TRBD2 identical over 8 bases. There are 16 residues in the CDR3. Per the germline V gene, CDR1 is MNHEY and CDR2 is SVGAGI. J was trimmed by 3 bases and V by 2 bases; bases with no gene match: 9. The CDR3 coding sequence is TGTGCCAGCAGTTACCTCACAGCGGGAGATCTCTACGAGCAGTACTTC. As protein: CASSYLTAGDLYEQYF.

V is TRBV10-3 and J is TRBJ2-7, with D possibly being TRBD2 (6 bases). The germline CDR1 and CDR2 sequences are ENHRY and SYGVKD. The CDR3 length is 18 residues. V was trimmed by 3 bases and J by 4 bases, leaving 25 bases between them. The CDR3 loop reads CAISDPLGNGREYYEQYF. In nucleotides, the CDR3 is TGTGCCATCAGTGATCCTCTAGGGAACGGGAGAGAGTATTACGAGCAGTACTTC.

The rearrangement uses TRBV6-2 or TRBV6-3 and TRBJ2-1; D might be TRBD1 (6 bases). The length of the CDR3 is 12 residues. V was clipped by 4 bases and J by 8 bases, with 9 bases between them. The germline gives CDR1 MNHEY, CDR2 SVGEGT. The CDR3 protein is CASSLQGYEQFF. The CDR3 nucleotides are TGTGCCAGCAGTTTACAGGGCTATGAGCAGTTCTTC.

This clonotype was found a few times. This rearrangement joins TRBV20-1 to TRBJ2-4; D might be TRBD1 or TRBD2, each matching 6 bases. CDR3 length: 17 residues. Germline values: CDR1 DFQATT, CDR2 SNEGSKA (reference sequence). Trimming stripped 1 base from V and 0 bases from J, with 16 bases between. The CDR3 DNA reads TGCAGTGCTAGAGGCCCCGGGGGCCTCGTAGCCAAAAACATTCAGTACTTC. Translated, it gives CSARGPGGLVAKNIQYF.

The chain joins TRBV15 to TRBJ2-7; D is possibly TRBD1 (5 bases). The CDR3 totals 16 residues. With 0 bases removed from V and 6 bases from J, the gap between germline ends came to 18 bases. Germline V gene sequence: CDR1 LNHNV, CDR2 YYDKDF (reference sequence). Written as DNA, the CDR3 is TGTGCCACCAGCAGAGATGCCATCAGGGTAGGCCCCGAGCAGTACTTC. Its translation: CATSRDAIRVGPEQYF.

This clonotype was recorded a few times. The genes are TRBV19 and TRBJ1-5, with unresolved D. V lost 3 bases and J 1 base, leaving 13 bases between the germline ends. The CDR3 spans 16 residues. Germline lookup yields CDR1 LNHDA and CDR2 SQIVND (reference sequence). The CDR3 loop reads CASSIKAQISNQPQHF. The CDR3, as DNA: TGTGCCAGTAGTATTAAGGCTCAAATAAGCAATCAGCCCCAGCATTTT.

This rearrangement joins TRBV7-9 to TRBJ2-3, with D unresolved. The V end lost 6 bases, the J end lost 0 bases, and 16 bases lay between the germline ends. Germline V gene sequence: CDR1 SEHNR, CDR2 FQNEAQ (reference sequence). The CDR3 runs 16 residues. CDR3 amino acids: CASSARSVQSTDTQYF. The CDR3 nucleotides read TGTGCCAGCAGTGCGAGGTCCGTCCAGAGCACAGATACGCAGTATTTT.

In this sample, this clonotype turned up a few times. The chain joins TRBV29-1 to TRBJ2-1, with D possibly being TRBD1 (5 bases). The length of the CDR3 is 13 residues. V was shortened by 3 bases and J by 8 bases, with 14 bases between the two germline ends. Germline CDR1 and CDR2: SQVTM and ANQGSEA. The CDR3 protein is CSVDRLQGDEQFF. The CDR3, as DNA: TGCAGCGTTGATCGACTTCAGGGTGATGAGCAGTTCTTC.

This clonotype was detected only a few times. V is TRBV29-1 and J is TRBJ1-1; tentative D call: TRBD1 (5 bases). Trimming took off 3 bases at V and 4 bases at J, with 15 bases between the two ends. The CDR3 contains 14 residues. Looked up from germline, CDR1 is SQVTM and CDR2 is ANQGSEA. Written as DNA, the CDR3 is TGCAGCGTTGAGCGGGGCCCCCTGGTCACTGAAGCTTTCTTT. Protein sequence: CSVERGPLVTEAFF.

Details on this clonotype: This clone may be a read error of a much larger clone one base away. The CDR3: CASSQDGHPHNEQFF. The CDR3 bases are TGTGCCAGCAGCCAGGACGGTCATCCCCACAATGAGCAGTTCTTC. The rearrangement uses TRBV11-3 and TRBJ2-1; no clear D gene. Germline V gives CDR1 SGHNT, CDR2 YENEEA. V was shortened by 5 bases and J by 5 bases, with 16 bases between the two germline ends. The CDR3 extends over 15 amino acids.

V usage is TRBV20-1 and J usage is TRBJ2-1, with a tentative D call TRBD2 (5 bases). V was cut by 0 bases and J by 8 bases, with 17 bases left in between. Looked up from germline, CDR1 is DFQATT and CDR2 is SNEGSKA (reference sequence). The CDR3 length is 15 residues. This CDR3 is CSARDQAVPRDEQFF. CDR3 DNA: TGCAGTGCTAGAGATCAAGCGGTCCCTAGGGATGAGCAGTTCTTC.

The rearrangement uses TRBV5-1 and TRBJ2-1; 13 bases map to TRBD2. Germline trimming cut 6 bases from V and 8 bases from J; bases unmatched to any gene: 11. This CDR3 has 16 residues. Per germline, CDR1 SGHRS and CDR2 YFSETQ. In nucleotides, the CDR3 is TGCGCCAGCACCGCAACTGGGACTAGCGGGAATCATGAGCAGTTCTTC. Translation gives CASTATGTSGNHEQFF.

This clonotype was detected a few times. This chain links TRBV12-3 or TRBV12-4 with TRBJ1-1, with D uncertain. The CDR3 is 16 amino acids. The V and J ends lost 1 base and 7 bases respectively, with 19 bases between them. CDR3 bases: TGTGCCAGCAGTTTAGGGACCCGGCTAGGGCCGGTTGAAGCTTTCTTT. This gives the protein CASSLGTRLGPVEAFF.